The 25 T cell receptor beta chains reported below all come from one sample, sequenced in a study of blood T cell repertoires in COVID-19. The data were produced by immunoSEQ multiplex PCR, yet TCRdb's version contains in-frame clones alone and is incomplete. Of 55,000 to 65,000 clones in the sample, under 85% were seen once. Sequences were obtained from peripheral blood. These receptor sequences come from a man aged 60 to 75 with acute or convalescent COVID-19.

The V call is TRBV5-5, the J call TRBJ2-5, with D unresolved. This CDR3 region has 15 residues. Germline V gene lookup returns CDR1 SGHKS and CDR2 YYEKEE (reference sequence). V dropped 0 bases and J dropped 4 bases, with 13 bases sitting between them. The CDR3 spells CASSLGYGSGETQYF. The CDR3 bases are TGTGCCAGCAGCTTGGGCTACGGTTCAGGAGAGACCCAGTACTTC.

In this sample, this clone turned up once. The chain carries TRBV7-2 and TRBJ1-6; 11 positions agree with TRBD1. There are 16 residues in the CDR3. The ends lost 4 bases at V and 10 bases at J; junction bases unmatched: 9. Germline V gene sequence: CDR1 SGHTA, CDR2 FQGNSA. Here the CDR3 DNA reads TGTGCCAGCAGCTCCTCCTGGACAGGGGGCTGGTCACCCCTCCACTTT. It is translated as CASSSSWTGGWSPLHF. Drawing the rest from reference TRBV7-2 and TRBJ1-6, the complete variable domain is GAGVSQSPSNKVTEKGKDVELRCDPISGHTALYWYRQSLGQGLEFLIYFQGNSAPDKSGLPSDRFSAERTGGSVSTLTIQRTQQEDSAVYLCASSSSWTGGWSPLHFGNGTRLTVT.

The rearrangement joins TRBV4-1 to TRBJ2-1, with TRBD1 matching over 9 bases. This CDR3 comprises 15 residues. With 4 bases clipped from V and 4 bases from J, the junction kept 5 bases outside the gene matches. Germline V gives CDR1 MGHRA, CDR2 YSYEKL. CDR3 residues: CASSPGQGIYNEQFF. The CDR3 DNA follows: TGCGCCAGCAGCCCAGGACAGGGGATTTACAATGAGCAGTTCTTC.

A single count supports this clone. V is TRBV7-9 and J is TRBJ1-1, with TRBD1 matching 7 bases. V trimming: 0 bases; J trimming: 8 bases; junction bases outside the gene matches: 6. The CDR3 has 14 amino acids. Germline V gene lookup returns CDR1 SEHNR and CDR2 FQNEAQ (reference sequence). CDR3 nucleotides: TGTGCCAGCAGCTTAGCTCAACAGGGGCAGGAAGCTTTCTTT. Amino acid sequence: CASSLAQQGQEAFF.

The V call is TRBV19, the J call TRBJ2-5; 8 bases fit TRBD1. Germline CDR1 is LNHDA and CDR2 is SQIVND (reference sequence). V lost 10 bases and J lost 0; bases outside the gene matches: 7. The CDR3 sequence is 14 residues long. The CDR3 region has the DNA TGTGCCACCCGCCCGGACAGGGACCAAGAGACCCAGTACTTC. This translates into CATRPDRDQETQYF.

This clone was seen once. The rearrangement links TRBV15 to TRBJ1-4, with TRBD1 identical over 9 bases. J lost 7 bases, V lost 5 bases, and 8 bases had no gene match. The germline V gene has CDR1 LNHNV and CDR2 YYDKDF (reference sequence). The CDR3 loop spans 15 amino acids. The CDR3 region is CATSPRDRVTEKLFF. CDR3 in DNA: TGTGCCACCAGCCCCCGGGACAGGGTGACTGAAAAACTGTTTTTT.

This rearrangement joins TRBV7-2 to TRBJ1-2, with TRBD1 matching 9 bases. V lost 4 bases, J lost 8 bases, and 5 bases stayed unmatched. The CDR3 extends over 13 amino acids. Germline V CDR1 and CDR2: SGHTA, FQGNSA. The chain's CDR3 is CASSSRTGDGYTF. The CDR3 DNA reads TGTGCCAGCAGCTCACGGACAGGGGACGGCTACACCTTC.

The chain joins TRBV6-6 to TRBJ1-5; TRBD1 might be the D (6 bases). From germline, CDR1 is MNHNY and CDR2 SVGAGI (reference sequence). V was clipped by 0 bases and J by 6 bases, with 12 bases between them. The CDR3 is 15 residues long. In nucleotides, the CDR3 is TGTGCCAGCAGTTACTCGAAAAGGGGGTCTCAGCCCCAGCATTTT. Amino acids: CASSYSKRGSQPQHF.

This clone was detected once. V gene TRBV21-1 combines with J gene TRBJ2-1; TRBD1 reflects the table's D call only, with no check against the DNA. TRBV21-1 is termed a pseudogene. The CDR3 is made up of 13 amino acids. The CDR3 nucleotides are TGTATCAGGCCGGTGCTTATTTACAATGAGCAGTTCTTC. This gives the protein CIRPVLIYNEQFF.

The chain carries TRBV6-5 and TRBJ1-6; 10 bases align to TRBD1. This CDR3 contains 15 residues. V dropped 7 bases and J dropped 4; count of bases not matched to a gene: 4. Germline V gene sequence: CDR1 MNHEY, CDR2 SVGAGI. CDR3 in amino acids: CASTTGQGYNSPLHF. The CDR3 bases are TGTGCCAGCACCACGGGACAGGGGTATAATTCACCCCTCCACTTT.

The genes are TRBV18 and TRBJ1-3; 12 positions agree with TRBD1. The CDR3 runs 15 residues. The ends lost 3 bases at V and 4 bases at J; junction bases unmatched: 1. The germline gives CDR1 KGHSH, CDR2 LQKENI. CDR3 sequence reads: CASSPGQGAGNTIYF. The CDR3 bases are TGTGCCAGCTCACCGGGACAGGGGGCCGGAAACACCATATATTTT.

The chain is built from TRBV24-1 and TRBJ1-5; no clear D. The CDR3 is 13 residues long. V was clipped by 6 bases and J by 5 bases, with 10 bases between them. The germline V gene has CDR1 KGHDR and CDR2 SFDVKD. The CDR3 reads CATSRRVDQPQHF. CDR3 sequence (DNA): TGTGCCACCAGTCGGAGGGTGGATCAGCCCCAGCATTTT.

The rearrangement uses TRBV25-1 and TRBJ1-2; TRBD1 is a possible D gene (6 bases). Trimming stripped 3 bases from V and 3 bases from J, with 8 bases between. The germline gives CDR1 MGHDK, CDR2 SYGVNS. The CDR3 is made up of 13 amino acids. The DNA for the CDR3 is TGTGCCAGCAGTGAGGGGGCCTACTATGGCTACACCTTC. Protein: CASSEGAYYGYTF.

The V call is TRBV6-2 or TRBV6-3, the J call TRBJ2-6; D possibly corresponds to TRBD1 (6 bases). The CDR3 length is 19 residues. Germline lookup yields CDR1 MNHEY and CDR2 SVGEGT. Trimming cost V 2 bases and J 0 bases, with 17 bases left between them. This CDR3 is CASSYRPGTGNSGANVLTF. The CDR3 DNA follows: TGTGCCAGCAGTTACCGTCCGGGCACAGGGAACTCTGGGGCCAACGTCCTGACTTTC.

The chain recombines TRBV6-5 with TRBJ1-2; D gene uncertain. V was clipped by 7 bases and J by 3 bases, with 18 bases between them. Germline V gene data show CDR1 as MNHEY and CDR2 as SVGAGI. This CDR3 contains 15 residues. The CDR3 bases are TGTGCCAGCACCGCTACTGGAGGCCTATACTATGGCTACACCTTC. Its protein is CASTATGGLYYGYTF.

This chain links TRBV5-8 with TRBJ1-4; D uncertain. V dropped 2 bases and J dropped 1 base, with 6 bases sitting between them. The CDR3 has 14 amino acids. Germline CDR1 SGHTS, CDR2 YDEGEE. The CDR3 is CASSFGETNEKLFF. The CDR3 nucleotides are TGTGCCAGCAGCTTCGGGGAAACTAATGAAAAACTGTTTTTT.

This sequence joins TRBV5-1 and TRBJ1-1, with 7 bases lining up with TRBD1. J lost 2 bases, V lost 4 bases, and 8 bases had no gene match. Germline-derived CDR1 and CDR2 are SGHRS and YFSETQ. This CDR3 is 15 amino acids long. The CDR3 loop reads CASSRRTGANTEAFF. CDR3 in DNA: TGCGCCAGCAGCCGAAGGACAGGAGCAAACACTGAAGCTTTCTTT.

This chain uses TRBV9 with TRBJ2-5; 7 bases are shared with TRBD2. The CDR3 is 16 residues long. Germline CDR1 is SGDLS and CDR2 is YYNGEE. V was pared by 3 bases and J by 4 bases, with 12 bases of the junction left unmatched. The CDR3 nucleotides read TGTGCCAGCAGCGCCTTCGGGGGGACGTCCCCAGAGACCCAGTACTTC. Its translation: CASSAFGGTSPETQYF.

This rearrangement joins TRBV5-1 to TRBJ2-7; D is perhaps TRBD2 (5 bases). Germline CDR1 and CDR2: SGHRS and YFSETQ. Trimming shortened V by 0 bases and J by 4 bases, and 11 bases separated the two germline ends. This CDR3 is 14 amino acids long. The CDR3 region has the DNA TGCGCCAGCAGCTTGGAAGCGGTAGTTTACGAGCAGTACTTC. It specifies CASSLEAVVYEQYF.

The chain couples TRBV12-3 or TRBV12-4 to TRBJ2-7; D gene unclear. The CDR3 loop spans 12 amino acids. The germline V and J ends were trimmed by 7 bases and 2 bases, with 9 bases remaining between them. The CDR3 sequence is CASKRGTYEQYF. The CDR3 region has the DNA TGTGCCAGCAAACGCGGAACCTACGAGCAGTACTTC.

This chain connects TRBV7-2 to TRBJ1-2, with a weak D call TRBD1 (5 bases). Germline V lookup: CDR1 SGHTA, CDR2 FQGNSA. The V end was cut by 5 bases, the J end by 4 bases, with 8 bases between. The CDR3 covers 12 residues. CDR3 bases: TGTGCCAGCAGCCGAGACAGCTATGGCTACACCTTC. It is translated as CASSRDSYGYTF.

A single count supports this clone. The chain has TRBV24-1 and TRBJ1-5; D not resolved. Germline CDR1 is KGHDR and CDR2 is SFDVKD. V gave up 9 bases and J gave up 6 bases, with 8 bases separating them. CDR3 length: 11 amino acids. CDR3 DNA: TGTGCCACCCCTAATAGTCAGCCCCAGCATTTT. It specifies CATPNSQPQHF.

This clone occurred once. V gene TRBV24-1 combines with J gene TRBJ2-7; weak D call: TRBD1 (5 bases). The CDR3 runs 12 residues. V was shortened by 1 base and J by 5 bases, with 5 bases between the two germline ends. Germline V gene data show CDR1 as KGHDR and CDR2 as SFDVKD. The CDR3, as DNA: TGTGCCACCAGTGATTTAGGGGACGAGCAGTACTTC. Amino acids: CATSDLGDEQYF.

The CDR3 loop reads CASRPYGTGLHTNEQFF. DNA of the CDR3: TGTGCCAGCAGACCTTACGGGACAGGGCTCCATACAAATGAGCAGTTCTTC. The chain recombines TRBV2 with TRBJ2-1, with 9 bases lining up with TRBD1. This CDR3 is built from 17 residues. The germline V gene has CDR1 SNHLY and CDR2 FYNNEI. After removal of 6 bases from V and 7 bases from J, the junction contained 16 bases not matched to a gene.

The rearrangement links TRBV4-1 to TRBJ2-7; D gene uncertain. Germline V lookup: CDR1 MGHRA, CDR2 YSYEKL. The CDR3 covers 11 residues. V was shortened by 0 bases and J by 7 bases, with 4 bases between the two germline ends. The CDR3 protein is CASSQDGEQYF. DNA for the CDR3: TGCGCCAGCAGCCAAGACGGGGAGCAGTACTTC.